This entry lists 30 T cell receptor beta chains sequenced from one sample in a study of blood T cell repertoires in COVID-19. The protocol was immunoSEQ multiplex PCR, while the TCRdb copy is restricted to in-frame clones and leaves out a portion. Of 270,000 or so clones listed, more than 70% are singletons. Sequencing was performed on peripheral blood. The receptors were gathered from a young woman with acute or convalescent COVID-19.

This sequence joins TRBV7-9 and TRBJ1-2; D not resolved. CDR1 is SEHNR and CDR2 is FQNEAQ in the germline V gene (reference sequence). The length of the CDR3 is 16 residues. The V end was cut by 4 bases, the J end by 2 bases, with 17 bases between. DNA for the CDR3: TGTGCCAGCAGCTCCCCTTGGTCGGGAAACAACTATGGCTACACCTTC. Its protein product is CASSSPWSGNNYGYTF.

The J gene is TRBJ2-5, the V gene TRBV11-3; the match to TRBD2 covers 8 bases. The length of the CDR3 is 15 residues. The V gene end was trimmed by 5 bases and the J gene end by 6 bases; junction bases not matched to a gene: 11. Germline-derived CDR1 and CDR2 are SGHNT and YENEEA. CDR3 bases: TGTGCCAGCAGCGTTCGAGCGGGAGATAAACAGACCCAGTACTTC. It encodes CASSVRAGDKQTQYF.

CDR3 amino acids: CASSLTGGFNQPQHF. The CDR3 nucleotides read TGTGCCAGCAGTCTCACGGGAGGATTCAATCAGCCCCAGCATTTT. This chain joins TRBV27 and TRBJ1-5; D gene uncertain. Germline V lookup: CDR1 MNHEY, CDR2 SMNVEV (reference sequence). The CDR3 is made up of 15 amino acids. V shed 5 bases and J shed 3 bases, with 14 bases lying between them.

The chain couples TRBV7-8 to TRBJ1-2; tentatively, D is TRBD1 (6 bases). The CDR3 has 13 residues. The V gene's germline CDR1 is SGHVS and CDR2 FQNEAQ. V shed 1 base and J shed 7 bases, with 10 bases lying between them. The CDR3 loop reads CASSLGGGAGYTF. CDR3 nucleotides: TGTGCCAGCAGCTTAGGAGGGGGGGCTGGCTACACCTTC. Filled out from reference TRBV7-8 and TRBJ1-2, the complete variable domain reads GAGVSQSPRYKVAKRGQDVALRCDPISGHVSLFWYQQALGQGPEFLTYFQNEAQLDKSGLPSDRFFAERPEGSVSTLKIQRTQQEDSAVYLCASSLGGGAGYTFGSGTRLTVV.

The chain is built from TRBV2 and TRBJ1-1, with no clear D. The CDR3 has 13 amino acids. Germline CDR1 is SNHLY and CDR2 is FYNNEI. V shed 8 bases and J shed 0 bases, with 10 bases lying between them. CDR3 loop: CASSYTVNTEAFF. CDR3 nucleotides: TGTGCCAGCTCCTATACAGTGAACACTGAAGCTTTCTTT.

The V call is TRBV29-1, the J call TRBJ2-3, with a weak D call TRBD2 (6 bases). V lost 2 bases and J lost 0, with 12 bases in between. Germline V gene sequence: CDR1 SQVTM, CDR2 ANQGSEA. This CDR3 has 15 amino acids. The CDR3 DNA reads TGCAGCGTTGAAAAGTTGGCGGGGAGCACAGATACGCAGTATTTT. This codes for CSVEKLAGSTDTQYF.

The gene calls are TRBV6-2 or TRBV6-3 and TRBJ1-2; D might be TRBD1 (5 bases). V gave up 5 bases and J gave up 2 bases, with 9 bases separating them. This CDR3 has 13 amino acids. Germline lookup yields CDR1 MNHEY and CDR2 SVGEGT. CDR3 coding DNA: TGTGCCAGCAGTAAGACAGACAACTATGGCTACACCTTC. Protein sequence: CASSKTDNYGYTF.

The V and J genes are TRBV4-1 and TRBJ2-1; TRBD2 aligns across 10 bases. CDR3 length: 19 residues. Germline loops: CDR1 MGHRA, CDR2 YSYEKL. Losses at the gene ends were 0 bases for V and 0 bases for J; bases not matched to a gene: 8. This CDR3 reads CASSQDLAGGLISYNEQFF. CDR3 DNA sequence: TGCGCCAGCAGCCAAGATTTAGCGGGAGGCCTCATCTCCTACAATGAGCAGTTCTTC.

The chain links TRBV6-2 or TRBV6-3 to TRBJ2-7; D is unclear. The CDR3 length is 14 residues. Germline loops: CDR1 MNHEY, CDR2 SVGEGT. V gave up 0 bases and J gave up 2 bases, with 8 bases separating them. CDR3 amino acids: CASSYSGLTYEQYF. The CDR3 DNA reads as TGTGCCAGCAGTTACTCGGGCCTTACCTACGAGCAGTACTTC.

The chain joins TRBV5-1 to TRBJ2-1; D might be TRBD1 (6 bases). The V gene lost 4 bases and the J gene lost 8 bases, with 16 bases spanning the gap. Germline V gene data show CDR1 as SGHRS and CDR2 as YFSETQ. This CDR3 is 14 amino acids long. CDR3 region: CASSLRGMADEQFF. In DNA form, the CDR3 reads TGCGCCAGCAGCCTCAGGGGAATGGCAGATGAGCAGTTCTTC.

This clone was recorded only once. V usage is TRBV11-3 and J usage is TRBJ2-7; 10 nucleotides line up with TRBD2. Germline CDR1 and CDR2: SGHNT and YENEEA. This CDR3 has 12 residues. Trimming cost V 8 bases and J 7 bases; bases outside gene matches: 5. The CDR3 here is CASDRSGREQYF. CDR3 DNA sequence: TGTGCCAGCGATCGTAGCGGGAGGGAGCAGTACTTC.

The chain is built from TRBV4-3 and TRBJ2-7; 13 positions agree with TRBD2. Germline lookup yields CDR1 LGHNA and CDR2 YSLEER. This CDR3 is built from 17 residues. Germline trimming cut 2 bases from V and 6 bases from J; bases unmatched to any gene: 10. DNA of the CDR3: TGCGCCAGCAGCCAATCCCGGACTAGCGGGAGTTTCGGCGAGCAGTACTTC. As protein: CASSQSRTSGSFGEQYF.

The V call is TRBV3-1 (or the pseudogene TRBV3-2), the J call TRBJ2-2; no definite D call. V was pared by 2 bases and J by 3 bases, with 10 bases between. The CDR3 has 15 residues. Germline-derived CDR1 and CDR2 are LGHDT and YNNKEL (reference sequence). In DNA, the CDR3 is TGTGCCAGCAGCCAATTCACTATGCACACCGGGGAGCTGTTTTTT. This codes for CASSQFTMHTGELFF.

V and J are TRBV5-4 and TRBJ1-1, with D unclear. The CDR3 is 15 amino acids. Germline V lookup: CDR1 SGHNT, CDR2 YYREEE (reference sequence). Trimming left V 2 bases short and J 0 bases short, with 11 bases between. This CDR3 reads CASSLQITMNTEAFF. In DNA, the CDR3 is TGTGCCAGCAGCTTACAGATCACCATGAACACTGAAGCTTTCTTT. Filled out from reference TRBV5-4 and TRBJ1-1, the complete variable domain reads ETGVTQSPTHLIKTRGQQVTLRCSSQSGHNTVSWYQQALGQGPQFIFQYYREEENGRGNFPPRFSGLQFPNYSSELNVNALELDDSALYLCASSLQITMNTEAFFGQGTRLTVV.

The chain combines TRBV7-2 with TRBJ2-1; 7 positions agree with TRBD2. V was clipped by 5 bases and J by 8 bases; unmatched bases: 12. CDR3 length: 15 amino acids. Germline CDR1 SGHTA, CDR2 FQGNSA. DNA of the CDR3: TGTGCCAGCAGCCTTTTTGGGGGAGGGATGGATGAGCAGTTCTTC. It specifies CASSLFGGGMDEQFF.

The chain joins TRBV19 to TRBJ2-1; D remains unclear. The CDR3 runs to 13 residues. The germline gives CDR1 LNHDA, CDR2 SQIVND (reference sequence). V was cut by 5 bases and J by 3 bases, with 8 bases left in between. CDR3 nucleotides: TGTGCCAGTAGTTTTGAGCTCTACAATGAGCAGTTCTTC. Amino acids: CASSFELYNEQFF.

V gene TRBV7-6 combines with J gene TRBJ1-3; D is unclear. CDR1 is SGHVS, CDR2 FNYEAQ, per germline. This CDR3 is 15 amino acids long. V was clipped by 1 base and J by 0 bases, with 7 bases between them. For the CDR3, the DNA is TGTGCCAGCAGCTTAGACGGCGGCTCTGGAAACACCATATATTTT. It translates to CASSLDGGSGNTIYF.

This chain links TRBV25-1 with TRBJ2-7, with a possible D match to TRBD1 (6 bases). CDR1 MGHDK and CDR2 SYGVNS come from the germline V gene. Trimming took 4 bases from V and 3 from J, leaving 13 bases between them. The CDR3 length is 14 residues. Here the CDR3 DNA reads TGTGCCAGCAGTGTAGGGGGATCAATCTACGAGCAGTACTTC. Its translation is CASSVGGSIYEQYF.

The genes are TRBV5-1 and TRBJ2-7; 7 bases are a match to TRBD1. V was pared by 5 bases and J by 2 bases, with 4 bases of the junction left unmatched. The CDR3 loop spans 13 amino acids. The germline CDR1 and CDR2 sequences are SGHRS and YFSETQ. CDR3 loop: CASRVGQAYEQYF. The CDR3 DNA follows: TGCGCCAGCAGGGTCGGACAGGCCTACGAGCAGTACTTC.

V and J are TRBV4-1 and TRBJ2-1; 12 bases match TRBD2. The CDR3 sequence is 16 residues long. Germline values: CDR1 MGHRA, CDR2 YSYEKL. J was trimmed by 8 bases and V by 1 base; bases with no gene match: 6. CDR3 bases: TGCGCCAGCAGCCAAGGATGGACTAGCGGGAACGATGAGCAGTTCTTC. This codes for CASSQGWTSGNDEQFF.

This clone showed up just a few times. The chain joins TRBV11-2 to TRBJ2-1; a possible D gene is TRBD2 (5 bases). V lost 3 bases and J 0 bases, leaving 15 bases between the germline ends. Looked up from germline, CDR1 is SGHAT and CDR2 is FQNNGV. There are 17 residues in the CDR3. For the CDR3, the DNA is TGTGCCAGCAGCTTCGGGAAGGACTTTATCTCCTACAATGAGCAGTTCTTC. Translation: CASSFGKDFISYNEQFF.

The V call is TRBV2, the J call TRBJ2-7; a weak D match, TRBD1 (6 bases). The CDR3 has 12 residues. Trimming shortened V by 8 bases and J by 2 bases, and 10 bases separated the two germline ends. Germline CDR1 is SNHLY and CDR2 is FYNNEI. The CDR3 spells CASLGGTYEQYF. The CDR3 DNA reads TGTGCCAGCCTAGGGGGTACCTACGAGCAGTACTTC.

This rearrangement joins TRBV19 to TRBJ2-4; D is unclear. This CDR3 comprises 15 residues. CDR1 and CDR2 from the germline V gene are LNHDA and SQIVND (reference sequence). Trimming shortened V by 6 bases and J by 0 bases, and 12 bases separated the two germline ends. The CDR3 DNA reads TGTGCCAGTAGCCCTCGGTTGCTAGCCAAAAACATTCAGTACTTC. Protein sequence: CASSPRLLAKNIQYF.

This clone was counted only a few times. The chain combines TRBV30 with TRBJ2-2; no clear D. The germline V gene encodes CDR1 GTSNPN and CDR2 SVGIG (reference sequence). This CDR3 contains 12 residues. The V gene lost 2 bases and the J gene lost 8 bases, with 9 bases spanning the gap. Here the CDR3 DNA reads TGTGCCTGGAGTTCGGGTCCGGGGGAGCTGTTTTTT. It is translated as CAWSSGPGELFF.

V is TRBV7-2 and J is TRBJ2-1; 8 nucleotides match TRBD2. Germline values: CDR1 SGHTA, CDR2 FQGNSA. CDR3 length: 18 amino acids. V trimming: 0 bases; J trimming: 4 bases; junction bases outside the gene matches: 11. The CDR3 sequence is CASSLAPGPTSAYNEQFF. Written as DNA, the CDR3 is TGTGCCAGCAGCTTAGCGCCGGGCCCGACTAGCGCTTACAATGAGCAGTTCTTC. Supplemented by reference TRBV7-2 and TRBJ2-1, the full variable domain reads GAGVSQSPSNKVTEKGKDVELRCDPISGHTALYWYRQSLGQGLEFLIYFQGNSAPDKSGLPSDRFSAERTGGSVSTLTIQRTQQEDSAVYLCASSLAPGPTSAYNEQFFGPGTRLTVL.

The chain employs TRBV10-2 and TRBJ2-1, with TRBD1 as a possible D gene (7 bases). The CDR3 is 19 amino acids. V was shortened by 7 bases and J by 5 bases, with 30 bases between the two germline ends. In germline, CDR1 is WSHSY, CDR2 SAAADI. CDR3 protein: CASKSWGQHPAGPDNEQFF. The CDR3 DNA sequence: TGCGCCAGCAAATCCTGGGGACAGCATCCAGCGGGCCCCGACAATGAGCAGTTCTTC.

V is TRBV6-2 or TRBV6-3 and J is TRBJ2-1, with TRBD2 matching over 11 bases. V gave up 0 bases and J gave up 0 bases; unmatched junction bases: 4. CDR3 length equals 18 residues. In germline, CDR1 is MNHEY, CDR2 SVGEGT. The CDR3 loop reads CASSYSSLAGGSYNEQFF. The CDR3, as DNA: TGTGCCAGCAGTTACTCGAGTCTAGCGGGAGGCTCCTACAATGAGCAGTTCTTC.

CDR3 coding DNA: TGTGCCAGCAGTTACTCCCGGTTACTCCGGGGGACCCAGTACTTC. Its protein product is CASSYSRLLRGTQYF. The chain has TRBV6-2 or TRBV6-3 and TRBJ2-5, with D possibly matching TRBD2 (5 bases). The germline gives CDR1 MNHEY, CDR2 SVGEGT. The CDR3 has 15 residues. V was pared by 0 bases and J by 7 bases, with 15 bases between.

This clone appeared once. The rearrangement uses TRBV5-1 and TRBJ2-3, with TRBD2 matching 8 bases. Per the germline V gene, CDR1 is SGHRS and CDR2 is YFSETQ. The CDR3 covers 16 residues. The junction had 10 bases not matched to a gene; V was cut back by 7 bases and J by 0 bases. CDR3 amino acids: CASERIAGTSTDTQYF. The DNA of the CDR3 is TGCGCCAGCGAGAGGATAGCGGGAACTAGCACAGATACGCAGTATTTT.

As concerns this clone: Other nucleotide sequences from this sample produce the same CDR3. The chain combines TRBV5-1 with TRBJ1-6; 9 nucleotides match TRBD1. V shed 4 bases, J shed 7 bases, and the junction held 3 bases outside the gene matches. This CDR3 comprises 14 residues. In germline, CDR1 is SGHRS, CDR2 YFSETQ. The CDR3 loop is CASSTGQGNSPLHF. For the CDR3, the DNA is TGCGCCAGCAGCACAGGACAGGGGAATTCACCCCTCCACTTT.